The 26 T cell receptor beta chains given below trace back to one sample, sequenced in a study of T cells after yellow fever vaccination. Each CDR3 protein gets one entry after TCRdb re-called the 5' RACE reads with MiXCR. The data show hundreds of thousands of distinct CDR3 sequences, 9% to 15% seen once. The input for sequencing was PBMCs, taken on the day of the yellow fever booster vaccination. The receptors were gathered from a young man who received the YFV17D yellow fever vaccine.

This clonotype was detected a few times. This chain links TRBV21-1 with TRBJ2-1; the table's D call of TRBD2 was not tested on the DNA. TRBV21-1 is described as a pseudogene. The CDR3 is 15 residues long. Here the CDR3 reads CASSKYGTSDNEQFF. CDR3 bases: TGTGCCAGCAGCAAATACGGGACTAGTGACAATGAGCAGTTCTTC.

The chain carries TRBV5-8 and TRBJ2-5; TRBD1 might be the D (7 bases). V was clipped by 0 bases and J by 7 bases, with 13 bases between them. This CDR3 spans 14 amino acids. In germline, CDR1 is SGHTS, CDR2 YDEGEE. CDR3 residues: CASSLAVQGGTQYF. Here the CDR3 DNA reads TGTGCCAGCAGCTTGGCCGTGCAGGGGGGGACCCAGTACTTC.

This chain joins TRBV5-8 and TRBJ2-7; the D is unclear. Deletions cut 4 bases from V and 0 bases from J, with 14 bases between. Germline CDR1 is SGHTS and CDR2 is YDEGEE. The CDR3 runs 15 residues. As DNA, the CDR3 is TGTGCCAGCAGCCCGAGTCTCCTCTTCTCCTACGAGCAGTACTTC. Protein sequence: CASSPSLLFSYEQYF.

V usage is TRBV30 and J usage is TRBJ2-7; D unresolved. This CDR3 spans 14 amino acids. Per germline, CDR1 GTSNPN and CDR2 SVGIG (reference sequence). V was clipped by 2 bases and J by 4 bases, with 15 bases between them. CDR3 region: CAWSLSPGRYEQYF. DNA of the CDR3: TGTGCCTGGAGTCTCTCGCCAGGAAGATACGAGCAGTACTTC.

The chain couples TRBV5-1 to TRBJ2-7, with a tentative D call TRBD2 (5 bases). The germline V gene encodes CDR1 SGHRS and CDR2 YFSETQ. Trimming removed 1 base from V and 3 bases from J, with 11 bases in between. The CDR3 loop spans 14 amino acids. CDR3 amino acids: CASSLSGSVYEQYF. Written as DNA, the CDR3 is TGCGCCAGCAGCTTGTCGGGGTCCGTCTACGAGCAGTACTTC.

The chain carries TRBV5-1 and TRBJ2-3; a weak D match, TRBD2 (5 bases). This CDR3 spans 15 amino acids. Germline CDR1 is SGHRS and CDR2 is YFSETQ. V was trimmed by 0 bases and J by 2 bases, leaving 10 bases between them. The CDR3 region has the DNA TGCGCCAGCAGCTTGGCGGGAAGCGCCACAGATACGCAGTATTTT. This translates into CASSLAGSATDTQYF.

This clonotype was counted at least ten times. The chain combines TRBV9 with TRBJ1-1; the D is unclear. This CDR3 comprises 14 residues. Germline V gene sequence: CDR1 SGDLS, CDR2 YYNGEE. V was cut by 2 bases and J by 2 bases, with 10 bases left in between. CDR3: CASSVDGANTEAFF. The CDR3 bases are TGTGCCAGCAGCGTGGACGGTGCTAACACTGAAGCTTTCTTT.

The CDR3 spells CAIGKGAETQYF. CDR3 in DNA: TGTGCCATCGGAAAAGGGGCCGAGACCCAGTACTTC. The chain links TRBV10-3 to TRBJ2-5; tentatively, D is TRBD1 (5 bases). V dropped 8 bases and J dropped 5 bases, with 12 bases sitting between them. Germline V gene sequence: CDR1 ENHRY, CDR2 SYGVKD. The CDR3 length is 12 residues.

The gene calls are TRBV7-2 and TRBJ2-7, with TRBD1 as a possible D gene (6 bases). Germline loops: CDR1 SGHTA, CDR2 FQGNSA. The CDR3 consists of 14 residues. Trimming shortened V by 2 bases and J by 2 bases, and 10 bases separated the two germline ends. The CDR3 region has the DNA TGTGCCAGCAGCTTAACCACAGGGACCTACGAGCAGTACTTC. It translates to CASSLTTGTYEQYF.

DNA for the CDR3: TGTGCCACCGGCGACGGGGGAGTGCGCAATCAGCCCCAGCATTTT. Translated: CATGDGGVRNQPQHF. The rearrangement uses TRBV10-3 and TRBJ1-5, with D perhaps TRBD1 (5 bases). Trimming left V 10 bases short and J 2 bases short, with 18 bases between. The CDR3 totals 15 residues. Germline V gene data show CDR1 as ENHRY and CDR2 as SYGVKD.

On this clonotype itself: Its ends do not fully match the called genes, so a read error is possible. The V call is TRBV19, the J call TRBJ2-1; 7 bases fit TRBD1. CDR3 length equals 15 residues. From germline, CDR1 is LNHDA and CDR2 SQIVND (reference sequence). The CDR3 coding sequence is TGTGCCAGTAGTGGACGACAGGGTTCCTCCAATGAGCAGTTCTTC. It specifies CASSGRQGSSNEQFF.

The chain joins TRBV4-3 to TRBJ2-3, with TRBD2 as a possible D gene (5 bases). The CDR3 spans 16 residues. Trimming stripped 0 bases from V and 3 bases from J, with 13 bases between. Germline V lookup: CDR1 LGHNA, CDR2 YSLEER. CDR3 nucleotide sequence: TGCGCCAGCAGCCAAGATGGGAGTGTCCAGACAGATACGCAGTATTTT. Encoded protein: CASSQDGSVQTDTQYF.

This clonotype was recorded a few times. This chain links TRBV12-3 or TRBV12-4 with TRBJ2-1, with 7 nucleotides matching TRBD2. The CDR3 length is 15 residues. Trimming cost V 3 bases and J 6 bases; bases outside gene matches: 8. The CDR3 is CASSLVQRGVNEQFF. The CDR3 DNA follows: TGTGCCAGCAGTTTGGTCCAGCGGGGCGTCAATGAGCAGTTCTTC.

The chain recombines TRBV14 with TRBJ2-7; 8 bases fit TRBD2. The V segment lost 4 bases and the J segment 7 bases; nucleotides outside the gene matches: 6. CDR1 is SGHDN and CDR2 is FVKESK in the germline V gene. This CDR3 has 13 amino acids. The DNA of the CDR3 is TGTGCCAGCAGCCCACTAGCGGACGAGGAGCAGTACTTC. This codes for CASSPLADEEQYF.

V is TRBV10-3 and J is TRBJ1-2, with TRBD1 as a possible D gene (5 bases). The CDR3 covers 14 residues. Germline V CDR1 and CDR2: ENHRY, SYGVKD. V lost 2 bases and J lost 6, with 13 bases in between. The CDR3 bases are TGTGCCATCAGTGAGCCCCGGGACGGCAATGGCTACACCTTC. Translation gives CAISEPRDGNGYTF.

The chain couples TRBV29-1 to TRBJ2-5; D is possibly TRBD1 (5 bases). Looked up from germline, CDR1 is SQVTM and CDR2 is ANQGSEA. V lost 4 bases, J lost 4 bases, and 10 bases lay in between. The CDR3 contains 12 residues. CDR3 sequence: CSVVREGETQYF. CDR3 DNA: TGCAGCGTTGTCAGGGAAGGAGAGACCCAGTACTTC.

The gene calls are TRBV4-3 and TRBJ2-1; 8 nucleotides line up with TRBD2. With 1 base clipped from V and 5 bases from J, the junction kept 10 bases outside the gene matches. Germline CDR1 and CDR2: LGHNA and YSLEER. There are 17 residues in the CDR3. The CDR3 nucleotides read TGCGCCAGCAGCCAAGGTAGCGGGACCAGGGGACACAATGAGCAGTTCTTC. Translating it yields CASSQGSGTRGHNEQFF.

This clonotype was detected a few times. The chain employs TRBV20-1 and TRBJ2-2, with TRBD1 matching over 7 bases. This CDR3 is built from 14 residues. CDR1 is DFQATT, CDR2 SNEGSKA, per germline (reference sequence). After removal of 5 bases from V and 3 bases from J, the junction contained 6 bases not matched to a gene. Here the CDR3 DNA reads TGCAGTGCTCCCGGACAGGACTACACCGGGGAGCTGTTTTTT. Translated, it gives CSAPGQDYTGELFF.

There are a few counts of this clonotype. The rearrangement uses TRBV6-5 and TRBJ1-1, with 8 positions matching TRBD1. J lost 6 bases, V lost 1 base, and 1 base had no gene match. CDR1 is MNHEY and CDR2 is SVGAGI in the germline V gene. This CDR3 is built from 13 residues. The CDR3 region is CASSYYRGAEAFF. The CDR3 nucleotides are TGTGCCAGCAGTTACTACAGGGGGGCTGAAGCTTTCTTT.

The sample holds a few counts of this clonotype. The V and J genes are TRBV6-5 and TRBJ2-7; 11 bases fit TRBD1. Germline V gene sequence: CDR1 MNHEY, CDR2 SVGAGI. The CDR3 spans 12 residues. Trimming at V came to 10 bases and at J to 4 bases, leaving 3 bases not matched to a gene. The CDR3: CAIGTGGYEQYF. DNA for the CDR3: TGTGCCATAGGGACAGGGGGGTACGAGCAGTACTTC.

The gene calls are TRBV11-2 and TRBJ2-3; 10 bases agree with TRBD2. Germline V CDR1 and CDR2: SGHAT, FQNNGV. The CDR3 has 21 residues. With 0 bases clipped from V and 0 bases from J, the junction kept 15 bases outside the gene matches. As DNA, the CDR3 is TGTGCCAGCAGCTTAGATTCGTCTAGCGGGAGAGTATCCTCTAGCACAGATACGCAGTATTTT. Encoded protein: CASSLDSSSGRVSSSTDTQYF.

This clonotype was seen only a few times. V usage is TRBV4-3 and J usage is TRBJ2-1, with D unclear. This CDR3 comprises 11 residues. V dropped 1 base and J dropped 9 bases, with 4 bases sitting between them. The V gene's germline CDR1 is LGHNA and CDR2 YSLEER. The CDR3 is CASSQGSEQFF. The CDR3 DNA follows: TGCGCCAGCAGCCAAGGTTCTGAGCAGTTCTTC.

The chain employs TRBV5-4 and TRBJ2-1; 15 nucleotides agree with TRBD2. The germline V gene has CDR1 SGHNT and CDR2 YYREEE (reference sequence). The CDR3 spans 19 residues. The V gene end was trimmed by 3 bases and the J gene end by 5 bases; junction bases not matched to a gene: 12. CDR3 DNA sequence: TGTGCCAGCAGCTACTTTCGGACTAGCGGGAGGGCCTCGGACAATGAGCAGTTCTTC. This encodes CASSYFRTSGRASDNEQFF.

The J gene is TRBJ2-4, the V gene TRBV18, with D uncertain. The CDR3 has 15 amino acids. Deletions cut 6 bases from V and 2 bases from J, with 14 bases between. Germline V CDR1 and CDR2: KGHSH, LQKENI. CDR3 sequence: CASSPGQVTKNIQYF. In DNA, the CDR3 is TGTGCCAGCTCCCCCGGGCAGGTAACCAAAAACATTCAGTACTTC. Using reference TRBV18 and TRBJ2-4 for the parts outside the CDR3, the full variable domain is NAGVMQNPRHLVRRRGQEARLRCSPMKGHSHVYWYRQLPEEGLKFMVYLQKENIIDESGMPKERFSAEFPKEGPSILRIQQVVRGDSAAYFCASSPGQVTKNIQYFGAGTRLSVL.

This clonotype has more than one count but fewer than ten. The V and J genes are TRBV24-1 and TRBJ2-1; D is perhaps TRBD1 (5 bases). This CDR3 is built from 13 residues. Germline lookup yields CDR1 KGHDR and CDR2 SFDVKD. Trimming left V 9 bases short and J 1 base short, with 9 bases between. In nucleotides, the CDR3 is TGTGCCACCCAGCAGGGTTCCTACAATGAGCAGTTCTTC. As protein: CATQQGSYNEQFF.

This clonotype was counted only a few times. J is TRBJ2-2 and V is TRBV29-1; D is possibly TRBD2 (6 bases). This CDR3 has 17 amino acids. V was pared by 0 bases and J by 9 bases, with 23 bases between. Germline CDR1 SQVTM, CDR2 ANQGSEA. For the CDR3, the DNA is TGCAGCGTTGAAGACTTCGTCTCTCCGGAGGGGCCCCGGGAGCTGTTTTTT. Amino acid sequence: CSVEDFVSPEGPRELFF.